A selection of T cell receptor beta chains follows, all from one sample in a study of memory CD4+ T cells and cytomegalovirus serostatus. Only in-frame clones appear in the TCRdb table, and some are missing; sequencing was by immunoSEQ multiplex PCR. This sample has about 60,000 clones, with 70% to 80% found just once. The sample consisted of memory CD4+ T cells from blood. The receptors come from an adult in good health and CMV-seronegative. The CDR3 runs from the conserved cysteine through the conserved F or W. A D gene is named only where the DNA matches it firmly. Only some rows state a clone size, as once, few, many or a class for expanded clones.

TRBJ1-1 few - TRBV28 CASGGGQLVNTEAFF TGTGCCAGCGGGGGGGGACAACTGGTGAACACTGAAGCTTTCTTT
TRBJ1-2 - - TRBV9 CASSVGGKNYGYTF TGTGCCAGCAGCGTAGGGGGGAAAAACTATGGCTACACCTTC
TRBJ1-5 - - TRBV19 CASSIRDQPQHF TGTGCCAGTAGTATAAGGGATCAGCCCCAGCATTTT
TRBJ2-2 - - TRBV4-2 CASSQDRTNTGELFF TGTGCCAGCAGCCAAGACCGAACGAACACCGGGGAGCTGTTTTTT
TRBJ2-6 few TRBD1 TRBV5-1 CASTRDRGSGANVLTF TGCGCCAGCACGAGGGACAGGGGCTCTGGGGCCAACGTCCTGACTTTC
TRBJ1-5 - TRBD1 TRBV4-1 CASSGDRGNWDQPQHF TGCGCCAGCAGCGGGGACAGGGGTAATTGGGATCAGCCCCAGCATTTT
TRBJ2-1 - - TRBV7-2 CASSSLTAFNEQFF TGTGCCAGCAGCTCTCTGACCGCTTTCAATGAGCAGTTCTTC
TRBJ1-5 - TRBD1 TRBV18 CASSSDREMYSNQPQHF TGTGCCAGCTCATCGGACAGGGAGATGTATAGCAATCAGCCCCAGCATTTT
TRBJ2-3 - - TRBV12-1 CASSLGGGYF TGTGCCAGCAGCCTCGGGGGGGGGTATTTT
TRBJ2-7 - TRBD1 TRBV30 CAWPFSGTGAYEQYF TGTGCCTGGCCTTTTTCCGGGACAGGGGCCTACGAGCAGTACTTC
TRBJ1-4 - TRBD1 TRBV6-1 CASGRQGSNEKLFF TGTGCCAGCGGGAGACAGGGCTCTAATGAAAAACTGTTTTTT
TRBJ2-3 - - TRBV6-4 CASSPFRGGLTDTQYF TGTGCCAGCAGTCCCTTTCGAGGGGGTCTCACAGATACGCAGTATTTT
TRBJ1-2 - - TRBV7-3 CASSSRGGQSGYTF TGTGCCAGCAGCTCGCGAGGGGGACAAAGTGGCTACACCTTC
TRBJ2-1 - - TRBV7-2 CASSLWSVSRNEQFF TGTGCCAGCAGCTTATGGAGCGTTTCTAGGAATGAGCAGTTCTTC
TRBJ1-2 - - TRBV20-1 CSAREAGRETF TGCAGTGCTAGAGAGGCAGGGCGGGAGACCTTC
TRBJ2-7 - - TRBV2 CASRSAGLSYEQYF TGTGCCAGCAGGTCAGCGGGCCTCTCCTACGAGCAGTACTTC
TRBJ1-1 - TRBD1 TRBV10-1 CASSDGQVNTEAFF TGCGCCAGCAGCGATGGACAGGTGAACACTGAAGCTTTCTTT
TRBJ2-3 - TRBD2 TRBV7-3 CASSLGASGNTDTQYF TGTGCCAGCAGCCTCGGGGCTAGCGGTAACACAGATACGCAGTATTTT
TRBJ1-1 - - TRBV30 CAWRVLNTEAFF TGTGCCTGGAGGGTGTTGAACACTGAAGCTTTCTTT
TRBJ2-5 - TRBD2 TRBV5-1 CASSGLAGVETQYF TGCGCCAGCAGCGGACTAGCGGGGGTAGAGACCCAGTACTTC
TRBJ1-2 - - TRBV7-2 CASSFARQGAIYTF TGTGCCAGCAGCTTCGCTCGTCAGGGAGCGATTTACACCTTC
TRBJ1-5 - TRBD1 TRBV2 CASSERRTGDQPQHF TGTGCCAGCAGTGAAAGGCGGACAGGGGATCAGCCCCAGCATTTT
TRBJ1-1 - TRBD1 TRBV2 CASSADRGGPEAFF TGTGCCAGCAGTGCGGACAGGGGCGGGCCTGAAGCTTTCTTT
TRBJ2-7 many - TRBV14 CASSPRGYEQYF TGTGCCAGCAGCCCCCGGGGCTACGAGCAGTACTTC
TRBJ2-7 - - TRBV15 CATSKASNYEQYF TGTGCCACCAGCAAAGCTTCTAACTACGAGCAGTACTTC
TRBJ1-1 once - TRBV10-2 CASSGERKTEAFF TGCGCCAGCAGCGGGGAACGGAAGACTGAAGCTTTCTTT
TRBJ1-2 - - TRBV5-5 CASSLGLDYGYTF TGTGCCAGCAGCCTCGGGTTGGACTATGGCTACACCTTC
TRBJ1-2 - - TRBV27 CASSLRAENGGYTF TGTGCCAGCAGTTTACGCGCGGAGAACGGTGGCTACACCTTC
TRBJ1-1 - - TRBV27 CASSSRGLRAFF TGTGCCAGCAGTTCGAGGGGACTGAGGGCTTTCTTT
TRBJ2-7 - - TRBV5-1 CASSLEGVSYEQYF TGCGCCAGCAGCTTGGAAGGGGTCTCCTACGAGCAGTACTTC
TRBJ1-1 - - TRBV7-2 CASSSDRGATEAFF TGTGCCAGCAGCTCCGACAGAGGAGCGACTGAAGCTTTCTTT
TRBJ1-5 - - TRBV5-1 CASSEGPGQPQHF TGCGCCAGCAGCGAAGGACCCGGACAGCCCCAGCATTTT
TRBJ1-2 once - TRBV19 CASSESGGRGGYGYTF TGTGCCAGTAGCGAATCCGGAGGAAGGGGAGGCTATGGCTACACCTTC
TRBJ2-2 - TRBD2 TRBV11-1 CASSAGTITGELFF TGTGCCAGCAGCGCCGGGACTATCACCGGGGAGCTGTTTTTT
TRBJ2-2 once - TRBV4-1 CASSQTTNTGELFF TGCGCCAGCAGCCAGACTACCAACACCGGGGAGCTGTTTTTT
TRBJ1-4 - TRBD1 TRBV13 CASSLAGTGNEKLFF TGTGCCAGCAGCTTAGCCGGGACAGGGAATGAAAAACTGTTTTTT
TRBJ1-3 - - TRBV11-2 CASSSLQGSGNTIYF TGTGCCAGCAGCTCCCTGCAGGGCTCGGGAAACACCATATATTTT
TRBJ1-1 - - TRBV19 CASSDSLNTEAFF TGTGCCAGTAGTGACAGCCTGAACACTGAAGCTTTCTTT
TRBJ2-5 few TRBD2 TRBV2 CASSERLAGWAGKETQYF TGTGCCAGCAGTGAACGGCTAGCGGGCTGGGCTGGCAAAGAGACCCAGTACTTC
TRBJ2-1 - TRBD2 TRBV5-1 CASTRLAGEKQFF TGCGCCAGCACCAGGTTAGCGGGGGAGAAGCAGTTCTTC
TRBJ1-2 - TRBD1 TRBV28 CASSSIGQGFYGYTF TGTGCCAGCAGTAGCATCGGACAGGGATTCTACGGCTACACCTTC
TRBJ1-2 - TRBD1 TRBV10-3 CATWDRAGYTF TGTGCCACTTGGGACAGGGCTGGCTACACCTTC
TRBJ1-2 - - TRBV6-4 CASSDTAIGGYTF TGTGCCAGCAGTGACACGGCGATTGGGGGCTACACCTTC
TRBJ2-7 - TRBD2 TRBV19 CASRRRAGTSGTYEQYF TGTGCCAGTAGAAGAAGAGCCGGGACTAGCGGGACCTACGAGCAGTACTTC
TRBJ1-5 - TRBD1 TRBV6-6 CASSQTGAYGQPQHF TGTGCCAGCAGTCAGACAGGGGCTTATGGTCAGCCCCAGCATTTT
TRBJ1-2 - - TRBV6-1 CASSERAGGYGYTF TGTGCCAGCAGTGAAAGGGCGGGCGGGTATGGCTACACCTTC
TRBJ2-5 - - TRBV18 CASSPLRETQYF TGTGCCAGCTCACCCCTAAGAGAGACCCAGTACTTC
TRBJ2-7 - TRBD2 TRBV7-2 CASSLASTSGSYEQYF TGTGCCAGCAGCTTAGCTTCCACTAGCGGGAGCTACGAGCAGTACTTC